Following are 3 T cell receptor beta chains from one sample sequenced in a study of shared clonotypes between healthy human individuals (dated by TCRdb to the early 2020s). For the CD8 naive samples, CD45RO-negative cells were positively selected for CCR7, yielding a CD45RA+CCR7+ population from which TemRA cells were excluded. The library was generated by the immunoSEQ multiplex PCR assay. TCRdb took over this immuneACCESS table, retaining in-frame rearrangements with V and J assigned. Such tables are incomplete; in checked studies, under half of the missing clones stem from an unresolved V gene, and the remainder is unexplained. Across this sample there are around 2,000,000 clones, with roughly 91% seen only once. Together, the top ten hold around 1.7% of the sample. Sequenced input: naive CD8+ T cells from PBMCs. Reading the label with the study, this specimen's cell subset or site is: CD45RA+CCR7+. Receptors originate from a man aged 18 to 29 in good health. Some clones in this sample may be carry-over from other donors' samples.

V gene TRBV27 combines with J gene TRBJ1-2; 7 bases map to TRBD1. Germline lookup yields CDR1 MNHEY and CDR2 SMNVEV (reference sequence). V was pared by 1 base and J by 2 bases, with 7 bases of the junction left unmatched. The CDR3 sequence is 16 residues long. The CDR3 is CASSLWRQGQNYGYTF. CDR3 sequence (DNA): TGTGCCAGCAGTTTATGGAGACAGGGCCAGAACTATGGCTACACCTTC.

The V call is TRBV30, the J call TRBJ2-1; tentatively, D is TRBD2 (5 bases). The CDR3 extends over 13 amino acids. Germline assignment: CDR1 GTSNPN and CDR2 SVGIG (reference sequence). The V and J ends lost 4 bases and 8 bases respectively, with 15 bases between them. CDR3 nucleotide sequence: TGTGCCTGGACGGACCCGGGATTGGATGAGCAGTTCTTC. Residues: CAWTDPGLDEQFF.

This chain links TRBV27 with TRBJ2-2; D gene uncertain. Germline CDR1 MNHEY, CDR2 SMNVEV (reference sequence). CDR3 length equals 14 residues. V was shortened by 0 bases and J by 6 bases, with 8 bases between the two germline ends. The CDR3 reads CASSLSTSPGELFF. The CDR3 nucleotides are TGTGCCAGCAGTTTATCGACCAGCCCCGGGGAGCTGTTTTTT.